This T cell receptor (beta chain) was sequenced in a study of CD8 T cells in Susac syndrome (dated by TCRdb to about 2019). General notes on the study: Repertoire sequencing was used to test whether CD8+ T cell activation and differentiation in Susac syndrome was antigen driven. Clonality of the CD8+ T cell repertoire was compared between more than 10 healthy donors, about 14 Susac syndrome patients and roughly 16 multiple sclerosis patients.

Turning to this clonotype: The antigen it binds to is not known. No qualities accompany the bases; no much larger clone lies one base away.

RNA was extracted with the RNeasy kit and roughly 0.5 to 1 ug was reverse transcribed using random hexamers. The immunoSEQ multiplex PCR assay, which covers 54 Vbeta and 13 Jbeta segments, was used to amplify TCR beta CDR3 regions. PCR amplification bias was corrected using a synthetic template baseline for primer optimization and computational correction. As for the original processing: Reads were annotated to V, D and J genes per IMGT and analyzed with immunoSEQ Analyzer, keeping only productive sequences. Clonality was computed as one minus Shannon entropy normalized by log2 of the number of productive unique sequences. Public and private clones were assessed among the 100 most prevalent clones of each patient and control. Susac-specific clones were defined as absent from healthy and MS cohorts, over a thousand published viral clones and other ImmuneACCESS disease sequences. TCRdb's own reprocessing of the public reads used fastp at Q25 and MiXCR and kept productive beta chains. CDR3 protein duplicates are merged, each entry listing the most common genes and DNA. The V and J calls were not made by the authors but by TCRdb's processing. The sample table holds some 300,000 distinct CDR3 sequences, of which about 89% were seen once. Approximately 0.2% of the sample belongs to the ten largest clones.

The study at large found these results: The number of individuals in the TCR sequencing and HLA analysis was recognized as being relatively small.

Peripheral blood CD8+ and CD4+ T cells from healthy donors, Susac syndrome patients and multiple sclerosis patients were profiled using high-throughput TCR beta sequencing. The multiple sclerosis controls were treatment-naive patients who had stable or active relapsing-remitting disease and met the revised McDonald criteria. Bulk CD8+ and CD4+ T cells were purified by magnetic negative isolation, whereas CD8+ TEMRA cells were enriched by FACS. Blood was drawn into EDTA tubes, processed within 24 hours, and PBMCs were isolated by density gradient centrifugation. PBMCs intended for TCR sequencing were cryopreserved in liquid nitrogen and were subsequently thawed in a 37 degrees C water bath. The sorted or isolated CD4+, CD8+ and CD8+ TEMRA cells reached a purity of at least 90%. Measured from the cysteine to the phenylalanine, the CDR3 is 16 residues long. Only the CDR3 region is kept as DNA, spanning 48 bases read in frame from base 1. Trimming leaves V shorter by 3 bases and J shorter by 6 bases, with the junction holding 12 bases beyond the gene matches. The germline V gene gives CDR1 as SNHLY and CDR2 as FYNNEI.

Sequences were obtained from CD8+ T cells from PBMCs. This receptor chain uses TRBV2 and TRBJ2-3; TRBD1 aligns with 7 central bases. The clonotype was recovered from a human donor with multiple sclerosis. The base sequence is TGTGCCAGCAGTGAGGTCGGGACAGAAACCATCGATACGCAGTATTTT. It codes for CASSEVGTETIDTQYF.